This TCR beta chain was recovered during a study of OX40 agonist ivuxolimab in advanced cancers. Study details: Partial responses were achieved by three patients: one hepatocellular carcinoma, two cutaneous melanoma. Whole-study results and caveats: Researchers report that CD8+ T cells had, on average, more expanded clones than CD4+. Low normalized T-cell clonal expansion was additionally recorded for some nonresponders.

Notes on this clone: Its antigen is undetermined.

Sequenced by immunoSEQ multiplex PCR; TCRdb stores in-frame clones only, minus some. Of some 83,000 clones listed, about 90% are singletons. The germline gives CDR1 MDHEN, CDR2 SYDVKM. This CDR3 spans 15 amino acids. J was trimmed by 4 bases and V by 5 bases; bases with no gene match: 8. The sequencing used CD4+ or CD8+ T cells sorted from blood, collected in a trial of the OX40 agonist ivuxolimab. The source is an adult with an advanced solid tumor such as melanoma, head and neck, liver or kidney cancer. The gene calls are TRBV28 and TRBJ1-5; 7 nucleotides line up with TRBD1. CDR3 sequence reads: CASSLNRGRNQPQHF. In DNA, the CDR3 is TGTGCCAGCAGTCTAAACAGGGGAAGGAATCAGCCCCAGCATTTT.